The T cell receptor beta chain under discussion was sequenced for a study of T cell repertoires in cytomegalovirus infection. The overall study: The public TCR beta signatures pointed to both CMV infection and matching HLA type. Notes on the study in general: HLA-C-restricted TCR beta clonotypes specific for CMV led the ex vivo response.

TCRdb used MiXCR to reprocess the reads, holding one entry per CDR3 protein. The data hold about 890,000 distinct CDR3 sequences, with about 33% observed a single time. CDR3 length: 15 residues. V shed 1 base and J shed 4 bases, with 11 bases lying between them. The germline V gene has CDR1 MGHRA and CDR2 YSYEKL. This clonotype was found a few times. The antigen remains unidentified. The sequencing used cultured CD8+ T cells from PBMCs, collected from culture after CMV antigen stimulation. The chain has TRBV4-1 and TRBJ2-1, with D perhaps TRBD2 (6 bases). The sequence was collected from a human donor in good health (CMV status not recorded). Some clones in this sample may be carry-over from other donors' samples. The CDR3 is CASSQAGRTYNEQFF. The CDR3 DNA reads as TGCGCCAGCAGCCAAGCCGGGAGAACGTACAATGAGCAGTTCTTC.